The clone carrying this T cell receptor beta chain was recorded a few times. Germline assignment: CDR1 SGHRS and CDR2 YFSETQ. The trim removed 3 bases at V and 9 bases at J, leaving 11 bases unmatched. The CDR3 has 15 amino acids. The method was immunoSEQ multiplex PCR; TCRdb's version includes in-frame clones alone and lacks a portion of them. The sample contains about 300,000 clones, approximately 89% of which appear only once. This record belongs to a study of blood T cell repertoires in COVID-19. The material sequenced was PBMCs or T cells enriched from blood (not recorded which). The gene calls are TRBV5-1 and TRBJ2-1; 8 nucleotides match TRBD2. The sequence was collected from a woman aged 45-65 years who had been exposed to COVID-19. The CDR3 DNA is TGCGCCAGCAGCTACCTAGGACTAGCCTCTAGTGAGCAGTTCTTC. Protein sequence: CASSYLGLASSEQFF.